This TCR beta chain was sequenced in a study of blood T cells in healthy people across ages. Primers used in a second PCR of roughly 6 to 12 cycles were a sample-barcoded 5' primer and a J-beta primer mix. MiXCR, applied by TCRdb to the 5' RACE reads, yields one record per CDR3 protein. The repertoire holds fewer than 2,000,000 distinct CDR3 sequences, with about 39% as singletons. There are 14 residues in the CDR3. The V gene's germline CDR1 is LNHDA and CDR2 SQIVND (reference sequence). Trimming shortened V by 3 bases and J by 0 bases, and 8 bases separated the two germline ends. The gene calls are TRBV19 and TRBJ1-1; D is uncertain. The clonotype comes from a human donor in good health. Specimen: blood. Here the CDR3 reads CASSITVMNTEAFF. The CDR3 coding sequence is TGTGCCAGTAGTATTACAGTTATGAACACTGAAGCTTTCTTT.